This entry lists 2 T cell receptor beta chains sequenced from one sample in a study of breast tumors, draining lymph nodes, adjacent tissues. TCRdb called the multiplex PCR reads again in MiXCR, with one record for every CDR3 protein. The sample records about 270,000 distinct CDR3 sequences, about 30% being singletons. Axillary draining lymph nodes of breast cancer patients supplied the node samples. Material for sequencing was axillary lymph node tissue. The receptors originated from a female donor with breast cancer. Some clones in this sample may be carry-over from other donors' samples.

This clonotype was recorded many times. The chain combines TRBV3-1 with TRBJ2-1; tentatively, D is TRBD2 (5 bases). The germline V gene has CDR1 LGHDT and CDR2 YNNKEL (reference sequence). This CDR3 is 12 amino acids long. V gave up 1 base and J gave up 9 bases, with 7 bases separating them. This chain's CDR3 is CASSQVSAEQFF. Written as DNA, the CDR3 is TGTGCCAGCAGCCAAGTTAGCGCTGAGCAGTTCTTC.

The table lists this clonotype with a few counts. A single base separates this from a much larger clone, so it may be a read error. The J gene is TRBJ2-6, the V gene TRBV19, with TRBD1 matching 10 bases. Per the germline V gene, CDR1 is LNHDA and CDR2 is SQIVND (reference sequence). The CDR3 runs to 19 residues. The CDR3 loop reads CASSPRQGAINSGANALTF. The CDR3 DNA reads as TGTGCCAGTAGTCCCCGACAGGGGGCCATAAACTCTGGGGCCAACGCCCTGACTTTC.